The 21 T cell receptor beta chains listed next were all sequenced from one sample in a study of control samples from healthy donors and cancer patients (TCRdb year 2020). The library was made by the immunoSEQ multiplex PCR assay. TCRdb provides this immuneACCESS table in a form limited to in-frame rearrangements. Some clones are lacking; in checked studies, under half of them reflect an unresolved V gene, and why the rest are absent is not known. This sample comprises about 130,000 clones, approximately 84% of them detected only once. More than 1.5% of the sample goes to the ten largest clones. The sequenced sample consisted of blood. Receptors originate from a man aged 18 to 29 in good health.

A note on this clone: The junction and the germline gene differ at one end; a read error may be behind it. This sequence joins TRBV27 and TRBJ2-7, with D perhaps matching TRBD1 (6 bases). CDR1 is MNHEY, CDR2 SMNVEV, per germline (reference sequence). The CDR3 length is 16 residues. In DNA, the CDR3 is TGTGCCGGCAGCCCTACGACCGACAGGCTTCGCTACGAGCAGTACTTC. As protein: CAGSPTTDRLRYEQYF.

This clone was observed once. The chain recombines TRBV7-9 with TRBJ2-3; D perhaps matches TRBD2 (7 bases). This CDR3 has 15 residues. Trimming removed 4 bases from V and 4 bases from J, with 15 bases in between. Germline V gene data show CDR1 as SEHNR and CDR2 as FQNEAQ (reference sequence). The CDR3 loop reads CASSYFGGPADTQYF. CDR3 nucleotide sequence: TGTGCCAGCAGCTACTTCGGGGGGCCCGCAGATACGCAGTATTTT.

The V and J genes are TRBV3-1 (or the pseudogene TRBV3-2) and TRBJ1-6; the D is unclear. Looked up from germline, CDR1 is LGHDT and CDR2 is YNNKEL (reference sequence). V lost 4 bases and J lost 0, with 10 bases in between. CDR3 length equals 16 residues. The CDR3 reads CASSPNRGSYNSPLHF. In DNA form, the CDR3 reads TGTGCCAGCAGCCCAAATCGGGGCTCCTATAATTCACCCCTCCACTTT.

The V call is TRBV28, the J call TRBJ1-1; D unresolved. This CDR3 has 15 amino acids. Germline CDR1 and CDR2: MDHEN and SYDVKM. Deletions cut 5 bases from V and 3 bases from J, with 16 bases between. DNA for the CDR3: TGTGCCAGCAGTGGGGTCGAGGGTCCCCACACTGAAGCTTTCTTT. As protein: CASSGVEGPHTEAFF. The complete variable domain, with remaining parts taken from reference TRBV28 and TRBJ1-1, reads DVKVTQSSRYLVKRTGEKVFLECVQDMDHENMFWYRQDPGLGLRLIYFSYDVKMKEKGDIPEGYSVSREKKERFSLILESASTNQTSMYLCASSGVEGPHTEAFFGQGTRLTVV.

Many counts were recorded for this clone. Other DNA sequences in this specimen translate into the identical CDR3. The rearrangement links TRBV7-9 to TRBJ2-7; no reliable D call. The CDR3 is made up of 12 amino acids. V gave up 1 base and J gave up 4 bases, with 5 bases separating them. Germline V gives CDR1 SEHNR, CDR2 FQNEAQ (reference sequence). The CDR3 sequence: CASSLGTYEQYF. The CDR3 DNA follows: TGTGCCAGCAGCTTAGGTACTTACGAGCAGTACTTC.

This chain uses TRBV6-5 with TRBJ2-7; 8 bases map to TRBD2. V lost 5 bases to trimming and J lost 0 bases; unmatched junction nucleotides: 6. The germline V gene encodes CDR1 MNHEY and CDR2 SVGAGI. The CDR3 totals 15 residues. CDR3 in DNA: TGTGCCAGCAGTAGAGGACTAGCAGGCTCCTACGAGCAGTACTTC. Translating gives CASSRGLAGSYEQYF.

J is TRBJ1-2 and V is TRBV27; 8 bases fit TRBD1. The CDR3 runs 15 residues. V was pared by 4 bases and J by 6 bases, with 10 bases of the junction left unmatched. Germline V gives CDR1 MNHEY, CDR2 SMNVEV (reference sequence). This CDR3 is CASSSTTGVLDGYTF. CDR3 sequence (DNA): TGTGCCAGCAGTTCTACGACAGGGGTTTTGGATGGCTACACCTTC.

This chain joins TRBV27 and TRBJ2-4; 8 bases are a match to TRBD2. There are 15 residues in the CDR3. Trimming at V came to 6 bases and at J to 3 bases, leaving 7 bases not matched to a gene. In germline, CDR1 is MNHEY, CDR2 SMNVEV (reference sequence). The CDR3 coding sequence is TGTGCCAGCAGGAGAGCGGGGGCGGACAAAAACATTCAGTACTTC. It translates to CASRRAGADKNIQYF.

The chain recombines TRBV18 with TRBJ2-1; D is perhaps TRBD1 or TRBD2 (5 bases each). CDR1 KGHSH and CDR2 LQKENI come from the germline V gene. This CDR3 spans 16 amino acids. V was shortened by 1 base and J by 7 bases, with 17 bases between the two germline ends. The CDR3 nucleotides read TGTGCCAGCTCACCACGGGGCAGACTACGCCCTAATGAGCAGTTCTTC. It encodes CASSPRGRLRPNEQFF.

The chain uses TRBV9 and TRBJ2-7; 9 bases are a match to TRBD2. Unmatched junction bases numbered 0, after V lost 2 bases and J lost 0 bases. CDR3 length equals 14 residues. Germline CDR1 is SGDLS and CDR2 is YYNGEE. The CDR3 spells CASSVREGSYEQYF. In nucleotides, the CDR3 is TGTGCCAGCAGCGTGCGGGAGGGCTCCTACGAGCAGTACTTC.

J is TRBJ2-1 and V is TRBV10-1; maybe TRBD2 (6 bases). V lost 4 bases and J 6 bases, leaving 16 bases between the germline ends. This CDR3 is built from 15 residues. The germline CDR1 and CDR2 sequences are WNHNN and SYGVQD (reference sequence). This chain's CDR3 is CASSARTGVPNEQFF. CDR3 nucleotide sequence: TGCGCCAGCAGTGCCAGGACGGGAGTCCCCAATGAGCAGTTCTTC.

The chain carries TRBV6-5 and TRBJ2-7; a weak D match, TRBD1 (5 bases). Per the germline V gene, CDR1 is MNHEY and CDR2 is SVGAGI. The length of the CDR3 is 12 residues. The ends were cut back, 7 bases at V and 4 bases at J, with 11 bases in the middle. CDR3 sequence reads: CASTWTSYEQYF. Here the CDR3 DNA reads TGTGCCAGCACTTGGACATCTTACGAGCAGTACTTC.

The chain combines TRBV6-5 with TRBJ2-2; 14 nucleotides align to TRBD2. J lost 6 bases, V lost 6 bases, and 3 bases had no gene match. Looked up from germline, CDR1 is MNHEY and CDR2 is SVGAGI. The CDR3 consists of 15 residues. DNA for the CDR3: TGTGCCAGCAGGGGACTAGCGGGAGTCTCCGGGGAGCTGTTTTTT. Protein sequence: CASRGLAGVSGELFF.

The chain recombines TRBV5-1 with TRBJ2-3, with 11 bases identical to TRBD2. CDR3 length: 21 residues. Germline V gene data show CDR1 as SGHRS and CDR2 as YFSETQ. Trimming cost V 4 bases and J 2 bases; bases outside gene matches: 21. Written as DNA, the CDR3 is TGCGCCAGCAGCCCGGGGGTCCTAGCGGGAGGTTCCGATGTGAACACAGATACGCAGTATTTT. Amino acid sequence: CASSPGVLAGGSDVNTDTQYF.

This clone was counted only a few times. The chain joins TRBV27 to TRBJ2-7, with D tentatively TRBD1 (6 bases). Trimming cost V 3 bases and J 3 bases, with 21 bases left between them. Looked up from germline, CDR1 is MNHEY and CDR2 is SMNVEV (reference sequence). The CDR3 is 17 residues long. CDR3 DNA sequence: TGTGCCAGCAGTTTCCGTAAACAGGGAATCAGGGTCTACGAGCAGTACTTC. It encodes CASSFRKQGIRVYEQYF.

The chain joins TRBV9 to TRBJ2-2; 8 bases are a match to TRBD2. The CDR3 covers 16 residues. The V and J ends lost 4 bases and 0 bases, in that order; junction bases with no gene match: 5. Per germline, CDR1 SGDLS and CDR2 YYNGEE. CDR3 DNA: TGTGCCAGCAGCACGGTAGCGGGATCGAACACCGGGGAGCTGTTTTTT. Its protein is CASSTVAGSNTGELFF.

This clone was detected only once. This chain joins TRBV6-2 or TRBV6-3 and TRBJ1-2; no definite D call. Per germline, CDR1 MNHEY and CDR2 SVGEGT. CDR3 length: 14 amino acids. The ends were cut back, 2 bases at V and 3 bases at J, with 10 bases in the middle. The CDR3 loop is CASSYRGFHYGYTF. CDR3 bases: TGTGCCAGCAGTTACCGGGGATTCCACTATGGCTACACCTTC.

This clone was found once. The chain links TRBV28 to TRBJ2-5; TRBD1 matches at 7 bases. The CDR3 has 15 amino acids. In germline, CDR1 is MDHEN, CDR2 SYDVKM. V lost 2 bases, J lost 2 bases, and 5 bases stayed unmatched. Written as DNA, the CDR3 is TGTGCCAGCAGTTTACCAGGGACAGCACAAGAGACCCAGTACTTC. As protein: CASSLPGTAQETQYF.

J is TRBJ1-1 and V is TRBV18; maybe TRBD1 (6 bases). The germline gives CDR1 KGHSH, CDR2 LQKENI. This CDR3 region has 15 residues. Between the trimmed V and J ends, which lost 3 bases and 0 bases, there was a span of 11 bases. CDR3 in amino acids: CASSPDSHMNTEAFF. The CDR3 coding sequence is TGTGCCAGCTCACCGGACAGTCACATGAACACTGAAGCTTTCTTT.

The J gene is TRBJ2-5, the V gene TRBV10-3; the D gene could be TRBD1 or TRBD2 (5 bases each). The germline V and J ends were trimmed by 0 bases and 2 bases, with 19 bases remaining between them. CDR3 size: 18 residues. Germline CDR1 reads ENHRY; CDR2 reads SYGVKD. CDR3 amino acids: CAISESILLRGDQETQYF. The CDR3, as DNA: TGTGCCATCAGTGAGTCTATATTGTTGAGAGGGGATCAAGAGACCCAGTACTTC.

V usage is TRBV5-1 and J usage is TRBJ1-5; TRBD1 might be the D (5 bases). Germline V gene data show CDR1 as SGHRS and CDR2 as YFSETQ. The CDR3 length is 14 residues. V lost 0 bases and J lost 9, with 13 bases in between. Here the CDR3 DNA reads TGCGCCAGCAGCTTGGATCCAGGGAAGGGGCCCCAGCATTTT. It codes for CASSLDPGKGPQHF.